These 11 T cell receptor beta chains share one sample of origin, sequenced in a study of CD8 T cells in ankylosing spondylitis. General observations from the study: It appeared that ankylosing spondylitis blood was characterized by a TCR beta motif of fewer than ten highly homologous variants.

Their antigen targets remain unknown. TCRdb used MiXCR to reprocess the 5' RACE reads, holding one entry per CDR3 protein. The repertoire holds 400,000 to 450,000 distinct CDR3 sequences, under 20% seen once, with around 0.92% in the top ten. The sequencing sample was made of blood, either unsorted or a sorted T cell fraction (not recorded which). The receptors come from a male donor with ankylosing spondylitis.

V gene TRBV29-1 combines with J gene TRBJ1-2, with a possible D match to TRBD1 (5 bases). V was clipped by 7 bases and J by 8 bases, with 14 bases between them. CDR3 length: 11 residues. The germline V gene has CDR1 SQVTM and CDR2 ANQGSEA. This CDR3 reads CSAQGVGGYTF. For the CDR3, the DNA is TGCAGCGCTCAAGGGGTGGGCGGCTACACCTTC.

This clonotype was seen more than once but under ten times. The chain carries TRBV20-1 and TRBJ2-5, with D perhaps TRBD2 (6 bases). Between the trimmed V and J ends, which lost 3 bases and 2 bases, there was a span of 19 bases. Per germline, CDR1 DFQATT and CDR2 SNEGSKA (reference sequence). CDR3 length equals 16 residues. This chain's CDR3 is CSARGLGGVQQETQYF. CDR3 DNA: TGCAGTGCTAGGGGCCTAGGAGGGGTTCAACAAGAGACCCAGTACTTC.

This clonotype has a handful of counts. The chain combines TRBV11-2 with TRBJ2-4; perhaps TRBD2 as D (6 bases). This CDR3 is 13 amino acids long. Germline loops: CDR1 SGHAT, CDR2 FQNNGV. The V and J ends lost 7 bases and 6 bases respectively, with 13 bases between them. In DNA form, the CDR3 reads TGTGCCAGCACCGAGGGAGCGGGAAACATTCAGTACTTC. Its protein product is CASTEGAGNIQYF. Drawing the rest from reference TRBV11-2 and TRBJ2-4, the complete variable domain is EAGVAQSPRYKIIEKRQSVAFWCNPISGHATLYWYQQILGQGPKLLIQFQNNGVVDDSQLPKDRFSAERLKGVDSTLKIQPAKLEDSAVYLCASTEGAGNIQYFGAGTRLSVL.

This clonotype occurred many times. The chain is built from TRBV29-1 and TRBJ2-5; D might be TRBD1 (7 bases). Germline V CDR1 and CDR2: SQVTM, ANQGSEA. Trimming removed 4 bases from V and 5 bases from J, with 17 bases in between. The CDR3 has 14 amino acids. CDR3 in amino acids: CSVVGGGGRETQYF. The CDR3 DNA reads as TGCAGCGTTGTTGGTGGAGGGGGCCGGGAGACCCAGTACTTC. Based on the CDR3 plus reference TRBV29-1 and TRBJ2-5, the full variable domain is SAVISQKPSRDICQRGTSLTIQCQVDSQVTMMFWYRQQPGQSLTLIATANQGSEATYESGFVIDKFPISRPNLTFSTLTVSNMSPEDSSIYLCSVVGGGGRETQYFGPGTRLLVL.

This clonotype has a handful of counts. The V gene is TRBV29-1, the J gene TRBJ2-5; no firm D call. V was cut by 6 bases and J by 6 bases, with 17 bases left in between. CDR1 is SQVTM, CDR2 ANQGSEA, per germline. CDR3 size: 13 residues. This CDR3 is CSVTGQASQTQYF. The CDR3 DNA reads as TGCAGCGTAACGGGTCAGGCCTCTCAGACCCAGTACTTC.

The CDR3, as DNA: TGTGCCACCAGTGATTTTGGACAGGGGTTCACAGATACGCAGTATTTT. Translated: CATSDFGQGFTDTQYF. The chain has TRBV24-1 and TRBJ2-3, with TRBD1 matching 9 bases. This CDR3 spans 16 amino acids. The germline gives CDR1 KGHDR, CDR2 SFDVKD. The trim removed 1 base at V and 2 bases at J, leaving 3 bases unmatched.

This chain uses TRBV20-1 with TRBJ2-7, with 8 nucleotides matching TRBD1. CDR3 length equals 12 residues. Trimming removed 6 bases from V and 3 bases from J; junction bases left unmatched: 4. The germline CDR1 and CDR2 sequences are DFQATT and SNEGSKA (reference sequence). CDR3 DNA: TGCAGTGCCAGGACAGGGCTCTACGAGCAGTACTTC. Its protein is CSARTGLYEQYF.

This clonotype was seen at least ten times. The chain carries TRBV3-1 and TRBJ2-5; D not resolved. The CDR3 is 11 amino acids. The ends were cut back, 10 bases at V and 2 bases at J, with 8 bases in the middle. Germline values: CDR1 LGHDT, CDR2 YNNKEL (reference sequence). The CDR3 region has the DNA TGTGCCATCAGACTTCAAGAGACCCAGTACTTC. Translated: CAIRLQETQYF.

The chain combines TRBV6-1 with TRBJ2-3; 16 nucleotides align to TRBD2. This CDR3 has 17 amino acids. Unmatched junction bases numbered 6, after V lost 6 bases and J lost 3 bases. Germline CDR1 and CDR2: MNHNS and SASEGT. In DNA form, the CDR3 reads TGTGCCAGCAGCTCGGGACTAGCGGGAGGGCCTACAGATACGCAGTATTTT. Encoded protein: CASSSGLAGGPTDTQYF.

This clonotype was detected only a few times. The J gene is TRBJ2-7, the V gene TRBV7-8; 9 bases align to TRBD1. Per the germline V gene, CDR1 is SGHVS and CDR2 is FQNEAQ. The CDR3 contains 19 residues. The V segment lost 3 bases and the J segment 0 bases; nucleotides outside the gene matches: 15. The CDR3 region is CASSFPGQGSLLSSYEQYF. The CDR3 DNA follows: TGTGCCAGCAGCTTCCCGGGACAGGGATCCCTCTTAAGCTCCTACGAGCAGTACTTC.

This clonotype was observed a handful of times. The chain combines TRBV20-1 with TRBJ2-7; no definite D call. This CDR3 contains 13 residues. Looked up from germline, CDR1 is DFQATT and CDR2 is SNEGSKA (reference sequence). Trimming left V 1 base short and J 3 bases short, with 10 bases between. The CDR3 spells CSARGAKNYEQYF. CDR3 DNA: TGCAGTGCTAGAGGTGCGAAAAACTACGAGCAGTACTTC.